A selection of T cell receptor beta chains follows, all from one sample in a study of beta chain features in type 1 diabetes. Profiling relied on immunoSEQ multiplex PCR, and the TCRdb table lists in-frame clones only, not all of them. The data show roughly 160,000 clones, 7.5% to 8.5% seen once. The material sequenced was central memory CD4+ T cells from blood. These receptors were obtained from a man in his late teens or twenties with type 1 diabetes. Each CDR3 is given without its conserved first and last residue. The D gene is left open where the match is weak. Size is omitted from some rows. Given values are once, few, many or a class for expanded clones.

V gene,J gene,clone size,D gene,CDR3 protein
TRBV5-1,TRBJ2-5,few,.,ASSLEWPRETQY
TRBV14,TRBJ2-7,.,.,ASSLVQGRIYEQY
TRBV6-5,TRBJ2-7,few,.,ASSYRSGWDEQY
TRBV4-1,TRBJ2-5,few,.,ASSQESSSRETQY
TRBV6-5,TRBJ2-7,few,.,ASSREDSLGGEQY
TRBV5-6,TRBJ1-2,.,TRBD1,ASSSRGVNYGYT
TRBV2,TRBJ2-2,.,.,ASTQGRGNTGELF
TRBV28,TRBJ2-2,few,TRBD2,ASSLSASGRSGELF
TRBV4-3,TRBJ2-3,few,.,ASSQDYTDTQY
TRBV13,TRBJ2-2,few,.,ASSLRGGHTGELF
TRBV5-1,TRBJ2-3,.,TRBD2,ASSTSDGADTQY
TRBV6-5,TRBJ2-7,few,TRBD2,ASSYGWASGYEQY
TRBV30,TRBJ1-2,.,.,AWSVGAYGYT
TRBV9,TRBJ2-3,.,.,ASSSGSSGYSSTDTQY
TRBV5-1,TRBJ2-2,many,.,ASSWGTGMDGELF
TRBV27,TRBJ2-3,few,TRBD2,ASRGTGLGLLDTQY
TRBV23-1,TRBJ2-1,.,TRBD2,ASSQPTSGGMNEQF
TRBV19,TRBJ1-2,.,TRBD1,ASSTRRTGGDYGYT
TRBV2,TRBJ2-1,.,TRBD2,ASRGGLASDEQF
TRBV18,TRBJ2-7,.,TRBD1,ASSPSGTGGNEQY
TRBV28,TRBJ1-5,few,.,ASSPPDRYQPQH
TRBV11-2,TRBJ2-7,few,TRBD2,ASSFTSGASYEQY
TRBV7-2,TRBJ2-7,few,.,ASSLSEGALYEQY
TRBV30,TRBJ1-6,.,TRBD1,AWSSPRTGRWYH
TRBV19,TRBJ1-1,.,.,ASSMDTRYTEAF
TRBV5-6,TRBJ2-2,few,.,ASSSAYLISNTGELF
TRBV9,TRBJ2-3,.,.,ASSVGGRTDTQY
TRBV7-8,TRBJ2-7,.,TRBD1,ASSLRTGQEGGEQY
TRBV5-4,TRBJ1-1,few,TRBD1,ASSPPGQLKNTEAF
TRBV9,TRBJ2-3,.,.,ASSTPSRTGAGDTQY
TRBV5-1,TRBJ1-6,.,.,ASSLGPGQSSPLH
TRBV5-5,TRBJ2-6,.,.,ASSLVTGFGANVLT